A selection of T cell receptor beta chains follows, all from one sample in a study of technical replicates of blood from a few donors. Profiled with immunoSEQ multiplex PCR; TCRdb holds only in-frame clones, not every one. The sample holds roughly 90,000 clones, around 93% seen once. Sequenced input: T cells isolated from PBMCs. The receptors were sampled from a human donor in good health. Each CDR3 is given with its conserved first and last residue. Each record gives: J gene, V gene, clone size, CDR3 length, D gene, CDR3 protein, CDR3 DNA. A D gene is named only where the DNA matches it firmly. Size is omitted from some rows. Given values are once, few, many or a class for expanded clones.

TRBJ1-4 TRBV27 . 15 . CASSLAGRLNEKLFF TGTGCCAGCAGTTTAGCGGGGAGGTTGAATGAAAAACTGTTTTTT
TRBJ2-7 TRBV4-1 . 17 TRBD1 CASSQGRMGQRQGEQYF TGCGCCAGCAGCCAAGGGAGGATGGGACAGCGCCAGGGGGAGCAGTACTTC
TRBJ2-4 TRBV4-2 . 17 . CASSQGFGGATWGNQYF TGTGCCAGCAGCCAAGGTTTCGGAGGGGCGACGTGGGGTAATCAGTACTTC
TRBJ2-3 TRBV5-8 . 15 TRBD1 CASSSGQARTDTQYF TGTGCCAGCAGCAGCGGACAGGCTAGGACAGATACGCAGTATTTT
TRBJ1-5 TRBV10-3 . 17 . CAISATQGPKGNQPQHF TGTGCCATCAGCGCCACCCAGGGCCCAAAAGGCAATCAGCCCCAGCATTTT
TRBJ2-7 TRBV6-6 once 14 . CASSSTGGVYEQYF TGTGCCAGCAGCTCCACAGGGGGGGTCTACGAGCAGTACTTC
TRBJ1-2 TRBV5-1 . 15 TRBD1 CASSSTGGRDYGYTF TGCGCCAGCAGCTCTACAGGGGGCAGAGACTATGGCTACACCTTC
TRBJ1-4 TRBV7-9 . 16 . CASSPDPGQPKEKLFF TGTGCCAGCAGCCCCGACCCCGGACAGCCGAAAGAAAAACTGTTTTTT
TRBJ1-2 TRBV5-8 . 14 . CASSLRGTDYGYTF TGTGCCAGCAGCTTGCGGGGGACCGACTATGGCTACACCTTC
TRBJ2-2 TRBV7-7 . 19 TRBD2 CASSLAPGLAGANTGELFF TGTGCTAGCAGCTTAGCGCCTGGTCTAGCGGGGGCGAACACCGGGGAGCTGTTTTTT
TRBJ2-2 TRBV7-2 . 13 . CASSSRYPGELFF TGTGCCAGCAGTTCTAGGTACCCCGGGGAGCTGTTTTTT
TRBJ1-5 TRBV5-1 . 13 TRBD1 CASSGDRGQPQHF TGCGCCAGCAGCGGTGACAGGGGGCAGCCCCAGCATTTT
TRBJ1-5 TRBV10-3 . 15 . CAISDRGIGNQPQHF TGTGCCATCAGTGATAGGGGGATCGGCAATCAGCCCCAGCATTTT
TRBJ2-1 TRBV2 . 15 TRBD1 CASIRGTGVSNEQFF TGTGCCAGCATTCGAGGGACAGGGGTTTCCAATGAGCAGTTCTTC